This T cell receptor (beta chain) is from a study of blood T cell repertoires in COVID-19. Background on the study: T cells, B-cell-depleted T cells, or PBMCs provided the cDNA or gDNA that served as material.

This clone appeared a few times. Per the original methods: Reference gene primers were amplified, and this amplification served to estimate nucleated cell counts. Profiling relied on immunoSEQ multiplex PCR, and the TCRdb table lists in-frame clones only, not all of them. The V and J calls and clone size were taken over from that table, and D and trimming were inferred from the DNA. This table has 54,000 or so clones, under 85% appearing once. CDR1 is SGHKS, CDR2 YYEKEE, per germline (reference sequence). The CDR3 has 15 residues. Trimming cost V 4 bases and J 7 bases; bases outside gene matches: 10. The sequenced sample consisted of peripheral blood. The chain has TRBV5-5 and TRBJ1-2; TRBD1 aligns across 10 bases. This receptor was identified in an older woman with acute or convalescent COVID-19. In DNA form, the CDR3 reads TGTGCCAGCAGCGACCAGGGACAGGGGATAATTGGCTACACCTTC. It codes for CASSDQGQGIIGYTF.